Listed below are T cell receptor beta chains from one sample, sequenced in a study of metastatic and nonmetastatic thyroid tumors. TCRdb reprocessed the PCR reads using MiXCR. The sample contains about 26,000 clones, roughly 26% of which appear only once. Input material: blood. These receptors all come from a female donor with papillary thyroid cancer or a benign thyroid nodule (not recorded which). Some clones in this sample may be carry-over from other donors' samples. CDR3s leave out the opening cysteine and the closing phenylalanine or tryptophan. Clone sizes are given selectively: once, few, many, or a class where the clone is expanded.

clone_size v_call cdr3_aa
NA TRBV20-1 SAYATSGNEQY
NA TRBV10-3 AIREKGQGGAEQY
many TRBV7-2 ASSLPTAAGELF
NA TRBV4-2 ASSPWTRRSRETQY
many TRBV12-3/TRBV12-4 ASSLGGAPNYGYT
few TRBV28 ASSTWGHSTDTQY
many TRBV30 AWSDGGEETQY
NA TRBV6-5 ASSYRDILSPLH
NA TRBV11-2 ASSLSGRLATNEKLF
many TRBV9 ASSERGDTEAF
few TRBV3-1 ASSLGTDNSPLH
NA TRBV4-3 ASSQGRGSEKLF
few TRBV10-3 AISRTNTGELF
many TRBV29-1 SVRGLGQGSFNEQF
many TRBV11-2 ASSPSGGPSTQY
NA TRBV7-6 ASSFTPPGQGLTDTQY
NA TRBV13 ASSPWTSGTNNEQF
medium-sized TRBV28 ASSPTQTRNEQF
NA TRBV11-1 ASSLGTGGTDTQY
NA TRBV19 ASSSGNLVSNQPQH
many TRBV10-3 AISVGVADTQY
many TRBV5-1 ASSLPSGSGETQY
NA TRBV5-1 ASSLAGGRGNTIY
NA TRBV20-1 SAIRDSVDYGYT
NA TRBV20-1 SAHGGVRGNEKLF
few TRBV12-3/TRBV12-4 ASSFVWDGQQF
many TRBV30 AWSLGPYEQY
NA TRBV14 ASSRKQGAVYEQY
many TRBV10-1 ASSGGRGRETQY
many TRBV20-1 SARDGQGSSNQPQH
NA TRBV6-1 ASSEHTGINTIY
many TRBV3-1 ASSLSDANTGELF
few TRBV28 ASSLPGSGPTDTQY
NA TRBV2 ASSDRDRYGYT
NA TRBV6-1 ASSESGYEQY
NA TRBV20-1 SAVTGTGYYEQY
few TRBV12-3/TRBV12-4 ASSEGGSSGTYTGELF
NA TRBV20-1 SAEDGLAGTSGLDTQY
few TRBV28 ASSRDRVLNGYT
once TRBV18 ASRTDTGELF
NA TRBV6-5 ASSWDASGNTIY
NA TRBV28 ASSLRQGLDCYT
many TRBV20-1 SARELRGNTEAF
many TRBV6-5 ASSYGGGNTGELF
once TRBV7-9 ASSLALSANYGYT